A selection of T cell receptor beta chains follows, all from one sample in a study of blood T cell repertoires in COVID-19. The assay was immunoSEQ multiplex PCR, and TCRdb's table has in-frame clones only and misses some. Here the sample spans 65,000 to 80,000 clones, around four fifths being singletons. The sequencing input was peripheral blood. The receptors come from a human donor in a cohort sampled during active COVID-19. Both conserved end residues are part of each CDR3. Fields, in order: CDR3 length, clone size, D gene, J gene, V gene, CDR3 DNA, CDR3 protein. D genes are given only for firm matches. Rows give clone size only sometimes, using once, few, many, or a class for an expanded clone.

len: 16; abundance: .; d_gene: .; j_gene: TRBJ2-7; v_gene: TRBV11-2; CDR3nt: TGTGCCAGCAGCTTAGATCTTTGGGCCCCTTCGGCGGAGCAGTACTTC; CDR3aa: CASSLDLWAPSAEQYF
len: 13; abundance: once; d_gene: TRBD1; j_gene: TRBJ2-7; v_gene: TRBV6-5; CDR3nt: TGTGCCAGCAACAGGGGCGATACCTACGAGCAGTACTTC; CDR3aa: CASNRGDTYEQYF
len: 13; abundance: .; d_gene: .; j_gene: TRBJ2-7; v_gene: TRBV12-3/TRBV12-4; CDR3nt: TGTGCCAGCAGTTTAGGACAGCGCTACGAGCAGTACTTC; CDR3aa: CASSLGQRYEQYF
len: 13; abundance: .; d_gene: .; j_gene: TRBJ2-7; v_gene: TRBV5-4; CDR3nt: TGTGCCAGCAGCTCAGGATCTTTCTACGAGCAGTACTTC; CDR3aa: CASSSGSFYEQYF
len: 14; abundance: .; d_gene: TRBD1; j_gene: TRBJ1-4; v_gene: TRBV5-1; CDR3nt: TGCGCCAGCAGCTTTGGGACAGGCGCTGAAAAACTGTTTTTT; CDR3aa: CASSFGTGAEKLFF
len: 12; abundance: few; d_gene: .; j_gene: TRBJ2-1; v_gene: TRBV7-9; CDR3nt: TGTGCCAGCAGCTTAGAACCCGGTGAGCAGTTCTTC; CDR3aa: CASSLEPGEQFF
len: 14; abundance: .; d_gene: TRBD1; j_gene: TRBJ1-4; v_gene: TRBV5-4; CDR3nt: TGTGCCAGCAGCCACAGGGGGCAAGGTGAAAAACTGTTTTTT; CDR3aa: CASSHRGQGEKLFF
len: 15; abundance: .; d_gene: TRBD2; j_gene: TRBJ2-5; v_gene: TRBV6-5; CDR3nt: TGTGCCAGCAGGTCGGCGGGAGAAGGGCAAGAGACCCAGTACTTC; CDR3aa: CASRSAGEGQETQYF
len: 18; abundance: .; d_gene: TRBD2; j_gene: TRBJ2-7; v_gene: TRBV7-8; CDR3nt: TGTGCCAGCAGCCCATCAAGACTAGCGGGAGTGGGTCACTACGAGCAGTACTTC; CDR3aa: CASSPSRLAGVGHYEQYF
len: 11; abundance: once; d_gene: .; j_gene: TRBJ2-2; v_gene: TRBV29-1; CDR3nt: TGCAGCGTGAGGGAAGCCCGGGAGCTGTTTTTT; CDR3aa: CSVREARELFF
len: 15; abundance: .; d_gene: .; j_gene: TRBJ2-5; v_gene: TRBV19; CDR3nt: TGTGCCAGTAGTATACCAGGGGTATTGGGGGAGACCCAGTACTTC; CDR3aa: CASSIPGVLGETQYF
len: 15; abundance: .; d_gene: .; j_gene: TRBJ1-4; v_gene: TRBV30; CDR3nt: TGTGCCTGGAGTGAAAACAGGAACGGGGGTGAAAAACTGTTTTTT; CDR3aa: CAWSENRNGGEKLFF
len: 15; abundance: .; d_gene: TRBD1; j_gene: TRBJ2-5; v_gene: TRBV5-1; CDR3nt: TGCGCCAGCAGCTTGGAGGGGACAGGGGGAGAGACCCAGTACTTC; CDR3aa: CASSLEGTGGETQYF
len: 13; abundance: .; d_gene: .; j_gene: TRBJ1-2; v_gene: TRBV12-3/TRBV12-4; CDR3nt: TGTGCCAGCAGTTTTAGTTCCGACCTTGGAGCCACCTTC; CDR3aa: CASSFSSDLGATF
len: 13; abundance: .; d_gene: TRBD2; j_gene: TRBJ2-7; v_gene: TRBV5-1; CDR3nt: TGCGCCAGCAAAGGAGGCGGGGGTGACGAGCAGTACTTC; CDR3aa: CASKGGGGDEQYF
len: 14; abundance: .; d_gene: TRBD2; j_gene: TRBJ2-5; v_gene: TRBV11-2; CDR3nt: TGTGCCAGCGCAAGCGGGGGGCTCCAAGAGACCCAGTACTTC; CDR3aa: CASASGGLQETQYF
len: 12; abundance: .; d_gene: .; j_gene: TRBJ1-2; v_gene: TRBV4-1; CDR3nt: TGCGCCAGCAGCCAATCCAAGCGGGGCTACACCTTC; CDR3aa: CASSQSKRGYTF
len: 18; abundance: .; d_gene: .; j_gene: TRBJ2-3; v_gene: TRBV6-2/TRBV6-3; CDR3nt: TGTGCCAGCAGTTACAGGCAACGGGCTAGCTTGAGTGGAGATACGCAGTATTTT; CDR3aa: CASSYRQRASLSGDTQYF
len: 14; abundance: .; d_gene: .; j_gene: TRBJ1-6; v_gene: TRBV2; CDR3nt: TGTGCCAGCACTCAGGGTACCTCTCGTTCACCCCTCCACTTT; CDR3aa: CASTQGTSRSPLHF
len: 11; abundance: .; d_gene: .; j_gene: TRBJ2-1; v_gene: TRBV2; CDR3nt: TGTGCCAGCAGTAGGGGGAATGAGCAGTTCTTC; CDR3aa: CASSRGNEQFF
len: 18; abundance: once; d_gene: TRBD1; j_gene: TRBJ1-1; v_gene: TRBV27; CDR3nt: TGTGCCAGCAGTTTACACCCCGACAGGGTGACCCTGAACACTGAAGCTTTCTTT; CDR3aa: CASSLHPDRVTLNTEAFF
len: 16; abundance: .; d_gene: TRBD1; j_gene: TRBJ2-2; v_gene: TRBV2; CDR3nt: TGTGCCAGCAGTGAAATGGGGACAGGGAACACCGGGGAGCTGTTTTTT; CDR3aa: CASSEMGTGNTGELFF
len: 14; abundance: once; d_gene: TRBD1; j_gene: TRBJ1-4; v_gene: TRBV7-2; CDR3nt: TGTGCCAGCGGGGAATGGACAGGGGGGGAAAAACTGTTTTTT; CDR3aa: CASGEWTGGEKLFF
len: 16; abundance: .; d_gene: .; j_gene: TRBJ2-1; v_gene: TRBV6-6; CDR3nt: TGTGCCAGCAGTGCTCCGGGTAGCGGAGCGTACAATGAGCAGTTCTTC; CDR3aa: CASSAPGSGAYNEQFF
len: 14; abundance: .; d_gene: .; j_gene: TRBJ2-7; v_gene: TRBV25-1; CDR3nt: TGTGCCAGCAGTGCATCCGGGACTGTCTACGAGCAGTACTTC; CDR3aa: CASSASGTVYEQYF
len: 18; abundance: .; d_gene: TRBD1; j_gene: TRBJ2-4; v_gene: TRBV5-1; CDR3nt: TGCGCCAGCACCCGTACTAACTCGGGACAGGGAGTCAAAAACATTCAGTACTTC; CDR3aa: CASTRTNSGQGVKNIQYF
len: 12; abundance: .; d_gene: .; j_gene: TRBJ1-1; v_gene: TRBV7-2; CDR3nt: TGTGCCAGCAGCCAGAGTGGGGGGGAAGCTTTCTTT; CDR3aa: CASSQSGGEAFF
len: 17; abundance: .; d_gene: .; j_gene: TRBJ1-5; v_gene: TRBV27; CDR3nt: TGTGCCAGCAGTTTGAGATGGGGGGGCGATAGCAATCAGCCCCAGCATTTT; CDR3aa: CASSLRWGGDSNQPQHF
len: 12; abundance: .; d_gene: TRBD1; j_gene: TRBJ2-7; v_gene: TRBV10-3; CDR3nt: TGTGCCATCAGCGACAGGGGATACGAGCAGTACTTC; CDR3aa: CAISDRGYEQYF
len: 15; abundance: once; d_gene: .; j_gene: TRBJ2-3; v_gene: TRBV5-1; CDR3nt: TGCGCCAGCAGTCCCCGGGAGAACCAGGCAGATACGCAGTATTTT; CDR3aa: CASSPRENQADTQYF
len: 16; abundance: .; d_gene: TRBD2; j_gene: TRBJ2-7; v_gene: TRBV2; CDR3nt: TGTGCCAGCACCCTGAGGGCTAGCGGACTGCCCTACGAGCAGTACTTC; CDR3aa: CASTLRASGLPYEQYF
len: 14; abundance: .; d_gene: TRBD1; j_gene: TRBJ2-7; v_gene: TRBV5-1; CDR3nt: TGCGCCAGCAGCTTCCAGGGGGTGGGCTACGAGCAGTACTTC; CDR3aa: CASSFQGVGYEQYF
len: 14; abundance: .; d_gene: .; j_gene: TRBJ1-5; v_gene: TRBV2; CDR3nt: TGTGCCAGCAGTGTGGAGATTAGCAATCAGCCCCAGCATTTT; CDR3aa: CASSVEISNQPQHF
len: 14; abundance: .; d_gene: .; j_gene: TRBJ2-1; v_gene: TRBV6-2/TRBV6-3; CDR3nt: TGTGCCAGCAGTTACTCGGCTAGCTTGAATGAGCAGTTCTTC; CDR3aa: CASSYSASLNEQFF
len: 14; abundance: .; d_gene: .; j_gene: TRBJ2-1; v_gene: TRBV6-6; CDR3nt: TGTGCCAGCACTCGGGACGGGGGCTACAATGAGCAGTTCTTC; CDR3aa: CASTRDGGYNEQFF
len: 12; abundance: .; d_gene: .; j_gene: TRBJ2-3; v_gene: TRBV27; CDR3nt: TGTGCCAGCACCTCCTCCACAGATACGCAGTATTTT; CDR3aa: CASTSSTDTQYF
len: 14; abundance: many; d_gene: TRBD1; j_gene: TRBJ1-4; v_gene: TRBV7-9; CDR3nt: TGTGCCAGCAGCGCGGGACAGAGGTCAGAAAAACTGTTTTTT; CDR3aa: CASSAGQRSEKLFF
len: 14; abundance: .; d_gene: .; j_gene: TRBJ2-5; v_gene: TRBV6-5; CDR3nt: TGTGCCAGCAGTCCAAAGGACACCGCAAAGGCCCAGTACTTC; CDR3aa: CASSPKDTAKAQYF
len: 15; abundance: .; d_gene: .; j_gene: TRBJ2-4; v_gene: TRBV2; CDR3nt: TGTGCCAGCAGTGAACAACAGGGTCTGGGGAACATTCAGTACTTC; CDR3aa: CASSEQQGLGNIQYF
len: 16; abundance: .; d_gene: TRBD1; j_gene: TRBJ2-3; v_gene: TRBV5-1; CDR3nt: TGCGCCAGCAGCTGGGGACAGGGGGCAGTGGCAGATACGCAGTATTTT; CDR3aa: CASSWGQGAVADTQYF
len: 14; abundance: .; d_gene: TRBD1; j_gene: TRBJ1-2; v_gene: TRBV6-6; CDR3nt: TGTGCCAGCACCCAAACAGGGGGCAACTATGGCTACACCTTC; CDR3aa: CASTQTGGNYGYTF
len: 15; abundance: .; d_gene: TRBD2; j_gene: TRBJ2-1; v_gene: TRBV9; CDR3nt: TGTGCCAGCAGCGCCTCTAGCGGGATCTACAATGAGCAGTTCTTC; CDR3aa: CASSASSGIYNEQFF
len: 16; abundance: .; d_gene: TRBD1; j_gene: TRBJ2-1; v_gene: TRBV11-2; CDR3nt: TGTGCCAGCAGCTTAGTCGGGACAGGGCTAAACAATGAGCAGTTCTTC; CDR3aa: CASSLVGTGLNNEQFF
len: 15; abundance: .; d_gene: .; j_gene: TRBJ1-1; v_gene: TRBV10-3; CDR3nt: TGTGCCATCAGTGAGCCCCCGGCAGGGGACACTGAAGCTTTCTTT; CDR3aa: CAISEPPAGDTEAFF
len: 13; abundance: .; d_gene: .; j_gene: TRBJ2-5; v_gene: TRBV6-2/TRBV6-3; CDR3nt: TGTGCCAGCAGTTACACTAGAAGGGAGACCCAGTACTTC; CDR3aa: CASSYTRRETQYF
len: 14; abundance: few; d_gene: .; j_gene: TRBJ2-2; v_gene: TRBV18; CDR3nt: TGTGCCAGCTCTTTGACAGATAACACCGGGGAGCTGTTTTTT; CDR3aa: CASSLTDNTGELFF
len: 15; abundance: once; d_gene: .; j_gene: TRBJ1-1; v_gene: TRBV11-2; CDR3nt: TGTGCCAGCAGCCCCGCCGGGGGATTGGGCACTGAAGCTTTCTTT; CDR3aa: CASSPAGGLGTEAFF
len: 16; abundance: once; d_gene: .; j_gene: TRBJ1-3; v_gene: TRBV5-6; CDR3nt: TGTGCCAGCAGCTTTGAGAGACTGTCCTCTGGAAACACCATATATTTT; CDR3aa: CASSFERLSSGNTIYF
len: 15; abundance: .; d_gene: .; j_gene: TRBJ2-5; v_gene: TRBV9; CDR3nt: TGTGCCAGCAGCCTCGCCCCGAGGTATCAAGAGACCCAGTACTTC; CDR3aa: CASSLAPRYQETQYF
len: 14; abundance: .; d_gene: .; j_gene: TRBJ2-5; v_gene: TRBV7-9; CDR3nt: TGTGCCAGCACCCCTTGGGGGGACCAAGAGACCCAGTACTTC; CDR3aa: CASTPWGDQETQYF
len: 14; abundance: .; d_gene: .; j_gene: TRBJ1-1; v_gene: TRBV28; CDR3nt: TGTGCCAGCAGTCCCACAGGAAAGAACACTGAAGCTTTCTTT; CDR3aa: CASSPTGKNTEAFF
len: 15; abundance: .; d_gene: TRBD1; j_gene: TRBJ2-5; v_gene: TRBV28; CDR3nt: TGTGCCAGCAGTTCACAGGGGGCCCACCAAGAGACCCAGTACTTC; CDR3aa: CASSSQGAHQETQYF
len: 15; abundance: few; d_gene: .; j_gene: TRBJ2-1; v_gene: TRBV7-9; CDR3nt: TGTGCCAGCAGCCCAGACAGGAAATCCTACAATGAGCAGTTCTTC; CDR3aa: CASSPDRKSYNEQFF
len: 16; abundance: .; d_gene: TRBD1; j_gene: TRBJ1-2; v_gene: TRBV3-1/TRBV3-2; CDR3nt: TGTGCCAGCAGCCAAGATGGGGGACAGCCCAACTATGGCTACACCTTC; CDR3aa: CASSQDGGQPNYGYTF